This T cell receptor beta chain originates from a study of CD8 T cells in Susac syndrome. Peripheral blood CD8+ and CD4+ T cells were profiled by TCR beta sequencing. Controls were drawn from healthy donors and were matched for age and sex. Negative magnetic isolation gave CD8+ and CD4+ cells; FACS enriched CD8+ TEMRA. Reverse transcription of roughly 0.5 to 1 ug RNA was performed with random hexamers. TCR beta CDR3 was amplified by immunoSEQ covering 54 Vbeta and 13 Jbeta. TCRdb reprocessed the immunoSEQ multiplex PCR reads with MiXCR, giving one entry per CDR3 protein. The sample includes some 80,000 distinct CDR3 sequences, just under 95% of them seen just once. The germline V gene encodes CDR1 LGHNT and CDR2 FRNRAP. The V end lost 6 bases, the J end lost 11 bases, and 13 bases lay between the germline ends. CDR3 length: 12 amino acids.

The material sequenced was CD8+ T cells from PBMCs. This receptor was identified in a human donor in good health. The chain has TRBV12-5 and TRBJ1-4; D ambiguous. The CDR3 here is CASGPDTTKLFF. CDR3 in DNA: TGTGCTAGTGGCCCAGACACGACTAAACTGTTTTTT. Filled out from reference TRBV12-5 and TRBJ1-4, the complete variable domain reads DARVTQTPRHKVTEMGQEVTMRCQPILGHNTVFWYRQTMMQGLELLAYFRNRAPLDDSGMPKDRFSAEMPDATLATLKIQPSEPRDSAVYFCASGPDTTKLFFGSGTQLSVL.